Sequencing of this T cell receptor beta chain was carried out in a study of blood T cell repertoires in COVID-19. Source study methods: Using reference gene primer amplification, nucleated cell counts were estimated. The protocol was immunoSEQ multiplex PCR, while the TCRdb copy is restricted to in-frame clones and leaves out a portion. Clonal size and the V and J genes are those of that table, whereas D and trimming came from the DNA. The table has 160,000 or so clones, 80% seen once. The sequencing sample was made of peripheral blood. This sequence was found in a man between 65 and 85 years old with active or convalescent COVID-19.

CDR3 protein: CASSGAPGTLSQSPLHF. CDR3 sequence (DNA): TGCGCCAGCAGCGGGGCTCCCGGGACACTTTCTCAGTCACCCCTCCACTTT. The chain is built from TRBV5-1 and TRBJ1-6; weak D call: TRBD1 (6 bases). Germline assignment: CDR1 SGHRS and CDR2 YFSETQ. This CDR3 spans 17 amino acids. Trimming took off 4 bases at V and 10 bases at J, with 24 bases between the two ends.